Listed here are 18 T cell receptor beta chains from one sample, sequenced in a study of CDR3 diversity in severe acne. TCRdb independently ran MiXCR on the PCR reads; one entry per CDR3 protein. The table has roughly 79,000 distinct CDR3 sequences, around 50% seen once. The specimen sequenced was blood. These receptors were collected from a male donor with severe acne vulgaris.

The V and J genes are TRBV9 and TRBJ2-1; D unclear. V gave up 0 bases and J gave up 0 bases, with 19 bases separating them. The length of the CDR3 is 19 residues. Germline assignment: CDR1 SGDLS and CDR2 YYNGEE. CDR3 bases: TGTGCCAGCAGCGTAGGCCTAAAACGGACCTCTAACTCCTACAATGAGCAGTTCTTC. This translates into CASSVGLKRTSNSYNEQFF.

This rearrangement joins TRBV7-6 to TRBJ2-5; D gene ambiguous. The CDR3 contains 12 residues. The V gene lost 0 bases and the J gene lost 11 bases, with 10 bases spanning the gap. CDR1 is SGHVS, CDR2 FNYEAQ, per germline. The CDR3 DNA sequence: TGTGCCAGCAGCTTAGCGCAAGGTCAGCAGTACTTC. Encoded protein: CASSLAQGQQYF.

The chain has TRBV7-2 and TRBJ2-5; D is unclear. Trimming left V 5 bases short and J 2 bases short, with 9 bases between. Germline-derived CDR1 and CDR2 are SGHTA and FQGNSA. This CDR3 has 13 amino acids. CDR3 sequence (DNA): TGTGCCAGCAGCATCGGGCCGCAAGAGACCCAGTACTTC. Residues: CASSIGPQETQYF.

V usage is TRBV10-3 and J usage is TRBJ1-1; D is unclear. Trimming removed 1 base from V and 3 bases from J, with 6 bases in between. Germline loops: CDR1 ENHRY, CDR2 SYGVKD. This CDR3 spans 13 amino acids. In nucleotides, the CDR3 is TGTGCCATCAGTGAGTTGAAGGACACTGAAGCTTTCTTT. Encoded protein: CAISELKDTEAFF.

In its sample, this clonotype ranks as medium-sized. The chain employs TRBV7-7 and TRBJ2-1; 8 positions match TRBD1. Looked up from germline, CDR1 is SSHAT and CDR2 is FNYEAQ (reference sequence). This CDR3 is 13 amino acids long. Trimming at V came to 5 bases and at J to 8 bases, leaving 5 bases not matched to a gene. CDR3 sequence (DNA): TGTGCCAGCAGCCGGACAGGGAAGCATGAGCAGTTCTTC. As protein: CASSRTGKHEQFF.

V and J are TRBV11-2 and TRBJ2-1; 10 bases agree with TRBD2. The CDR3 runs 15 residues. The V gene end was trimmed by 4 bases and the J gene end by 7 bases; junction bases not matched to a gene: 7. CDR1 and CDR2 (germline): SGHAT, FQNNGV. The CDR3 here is CASSSETSGHNEQFF. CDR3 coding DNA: TGTGCCAGCAGCTCGGAGACTAGCGGGCATAATGAGCAGTTCTTC.

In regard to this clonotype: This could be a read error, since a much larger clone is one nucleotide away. For the CDR3, the DNA is TGTGCCAGTAGTATACCCGAAGGAGAGCCGGCTTTCTTT. As protein: CASSIPEGEPAFF. The V and J genes are TRBV19 and TRBJ1-1; no clear D gene. The ends were cut back, 2 bases at V and 11 bases at J, with 15 bases in the middle. Germline V gene sequence: CDR1 LNHDA, CDR2 SQIVND (reference sequence). The CDR3 length is 13 residues.

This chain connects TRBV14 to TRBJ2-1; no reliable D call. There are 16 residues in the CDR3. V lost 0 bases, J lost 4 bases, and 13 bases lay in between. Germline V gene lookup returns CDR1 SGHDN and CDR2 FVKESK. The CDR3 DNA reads TGTGCCAGCAGCCAAGAGCAGAACCCGGCTTACAATGAGCAGTTCTTC. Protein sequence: CASSQEQNPAYNEQFF.

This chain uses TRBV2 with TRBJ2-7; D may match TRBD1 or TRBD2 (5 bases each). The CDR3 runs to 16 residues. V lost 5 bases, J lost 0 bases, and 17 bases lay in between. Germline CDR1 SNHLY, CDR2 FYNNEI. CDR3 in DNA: TGTGCCAGCAGTATTCGCCGGGACCTAAGCTCCTACGAGCAGTACTTC. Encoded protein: CASSIRRDLSSYEQYF.

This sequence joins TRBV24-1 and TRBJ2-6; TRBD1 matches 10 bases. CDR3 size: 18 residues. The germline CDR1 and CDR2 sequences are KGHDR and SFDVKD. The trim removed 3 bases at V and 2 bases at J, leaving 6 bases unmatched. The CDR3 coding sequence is TGTGCCACCAGTGATAGGCGGGACAGGGGAGCTGGGGCCAACGTCCTGACTTTC. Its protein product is CATSDRRDRGAGANVLTF.

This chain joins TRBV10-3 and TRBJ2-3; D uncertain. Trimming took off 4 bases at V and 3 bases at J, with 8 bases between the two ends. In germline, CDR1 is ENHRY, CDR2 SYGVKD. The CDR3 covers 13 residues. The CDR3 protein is CAISGISTDTQYF. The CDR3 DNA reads TGTGCCATCAGTGGGATATCGACAGATACGCAGTATTTT.

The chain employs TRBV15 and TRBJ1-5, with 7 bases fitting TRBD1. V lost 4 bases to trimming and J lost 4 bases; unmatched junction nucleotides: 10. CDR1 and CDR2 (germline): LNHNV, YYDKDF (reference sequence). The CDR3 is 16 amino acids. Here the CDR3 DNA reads TGTGCCACCAGCACCGACAGGGCACAGGGAAATCAGCCCCAGCATTTT. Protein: CATSTDRAQGNQPQHF. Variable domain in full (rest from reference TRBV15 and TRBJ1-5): DAMVIQNPRYQVTQFGKPVTLSCSQTLNHNVMYWYQQKSSQAPKLLFHYYDKDFNNEADTPDNFQSRRPNTSFCFLDIRSPGLGDTAMYLCATSTDRAQGNQPQHFGDGTRLSIL.

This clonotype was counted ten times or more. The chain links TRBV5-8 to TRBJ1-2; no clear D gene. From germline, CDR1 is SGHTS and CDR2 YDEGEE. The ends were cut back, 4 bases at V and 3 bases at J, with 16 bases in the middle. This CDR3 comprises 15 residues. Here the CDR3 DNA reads TGTGCCAGCAGCCCGAACTCCGGGATCGACTATGGCTACACCTTC. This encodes CASSPNSGIDYGYTF.

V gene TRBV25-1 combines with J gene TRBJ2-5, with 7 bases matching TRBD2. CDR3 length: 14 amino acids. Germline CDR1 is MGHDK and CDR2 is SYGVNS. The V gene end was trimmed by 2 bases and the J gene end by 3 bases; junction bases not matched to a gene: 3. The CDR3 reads CASSEDRGEETQYF. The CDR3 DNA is TGTGCCAGCAGTGAAGACCGGGGGGAAGAGACCCAGTACTTC.

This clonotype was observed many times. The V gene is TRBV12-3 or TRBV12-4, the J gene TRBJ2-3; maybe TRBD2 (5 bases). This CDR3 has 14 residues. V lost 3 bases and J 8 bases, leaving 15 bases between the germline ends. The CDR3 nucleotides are TGTGCCAGCAGTTTCTTGGCTAGCCCCCCTACGCAGTATTTT. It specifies CASSFLASPPTQYF.

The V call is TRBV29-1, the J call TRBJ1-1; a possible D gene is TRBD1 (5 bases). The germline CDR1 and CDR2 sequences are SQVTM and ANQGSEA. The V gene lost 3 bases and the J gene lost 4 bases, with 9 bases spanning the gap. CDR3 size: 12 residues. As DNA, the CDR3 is TGCAGCGTTGAGGGGGAGGTCACTGAAGCTTTCTTT. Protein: CSVEGEVTEAFF.

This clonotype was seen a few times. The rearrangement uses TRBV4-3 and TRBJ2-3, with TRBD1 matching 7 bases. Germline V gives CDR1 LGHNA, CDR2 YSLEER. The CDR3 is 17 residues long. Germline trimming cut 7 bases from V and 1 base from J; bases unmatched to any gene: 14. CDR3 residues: CASKRSLTGSGTDTQYF. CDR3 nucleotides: TGCGCCAGCAAGAGGTCCCTGACAGGGTCCGGCACAGATACGCAGTATTTT.

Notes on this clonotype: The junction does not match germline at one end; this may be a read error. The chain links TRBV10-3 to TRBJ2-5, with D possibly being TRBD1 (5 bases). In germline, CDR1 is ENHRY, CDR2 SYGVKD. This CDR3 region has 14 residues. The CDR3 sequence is CASSFKSGLETQYF. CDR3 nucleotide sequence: TGTGCCAGCAGTTTTAAATCAGGGTTGGAGACCCAGTACTTC.